These 15 T cell receptor beta chains were all obtained from the same sample, sequenced in a study of identical twins. TCRdb ran MiXCR on the 5' RACE reads and lists one entry per CDR3 protein. The sample contains 400,000 to 550,000 distinct CDR3 sequences, roughly a fifth of which appear only once. The same data also went into a second study, on T cells expressing NK-cell markers.

The sample taken for sequencing was CD4+ T cells sorted from blood. Source of these receptors: a young woman in good health.

J is TRBJ1-6 and V is TRBV10-2; D remains ambiguous. CDR1 is WSHSY, CDR2 SAAADI, per germline. CDR3 length: 13 residues. Between the trimmed V and J ends, which lost 7 bases and 10 bases, there was a span of 14 bases. CDR3 amino acids: CASTQTQNSPLHF. CDR3 DNA: TGCGCCAGCACCCAGACGCAGAACTCACCCCTCCACTTT.

This clonotype was seen a handful of times. The chain has TRBV5-4 and TRBJ1-2; 9 bases agree with TRBD1. J lost 7 bases, V lost 5 bases, and 9 bases had no gene match. CDR1 SGHNT and CDR2 YYREEE come from the germline V gene (reference sequence). The CDR3 consists of 14 residues. CDR3 region: CASRVTGGGGGYTF. In DNA, the CDR3 is TGTGCCAGCAGAGTTACAGGGGGCGGAGGTGGCTACACCTTC.

The V and J genes are TRBV5-1 and TRBJ1-2; D remains unclear. Germline V CDR1 and CDR2: SGHRS, YFSETQ. This CDR3 has 13 amino acids. V was trimmed by 3 bases and J by 6 bases, leaving 12 bases between them. The DNA for the CDR3 is TGCGCCAGCAGCTCGCAAAGTTGGGATGGCTACACCTTC. Encoded protein: CASSSQSWDGYTF.

V is TRBV10-2 and J is TRBJ2-5; 8 nucleotides agree with TRBD2. The ends lost 7 bases at V and 4 bases at J; junction bases unmatched: 5. Germline V gene lookup returns CDR1 WSHSY and CDR2 SAAADI. The CDR3 has 13 residues. CDR3 residues: CASKTGGPETQYF. CDR3 sequence (DNA): TGCGCCAGCAAGACGGGAGGGCCAGAGACCCAGTACTTC.

The CDR3 protein is CSVVKGETEAFF. Here the CDR3 DNA reads TGCAGCGTTGTAAAGGGGGAGACTGAAGCTTTCTTT. This chain uses TRBV29-1 with TRBJ1-1, with a weak D call TRBD1 (6 bases). With 4 bases removed from V and 5 bases from J, the gap between germline ends came to 11 bases. CDR1 is SQVTM, CDR2 ANQGSEA, per germline. The CDR3 is 12 amino acids.

There are a few counts of this clonotype. CDR3 bases: TGTGCCAGCAGCTTATCGGCAGGGCGAGAGACCCAGTACTTC. This gives the protein CASSLSAGRETQYF. This chain uses TRBV7-9 with TRBJ2-5; tentative D call: TRBD1 (5 bases). Germline values: CDR1 SEHNR, CDR2 FQNEAQ (reference sequence). V was cut by 2 bases and J by 4 bases, with 11 bases left in between. The CDR3 has 14 residues.

This clonotype was counted a single time. The genes are TRBV20-1 and TRBJ2-1; D uncertain. V was cut by 0 bases and J by 9 bases, with 6 bases left in between. In germline, CDR1 is DFQATT, CDR2 SNEGSKA (reference sequence). This CDR3 is 11 amino acids long. The CDR3 region has the DNA TGCAGTGCTAGAGAGGACGGTGAGCAGTTCTTC. The encoded protein is CSAREDGEQFF.

The V gene is TRBV12-3 or TRBV12-4, the J gene TRBJ1-1; D perhaps matches TRBD1 (6 bases). V dropped 3 bases and J dropped 10 bases, with 12 bases sitting between them. The CDR3 contains 12 residues. DNA of the CDR3: TGTGCCAGCAGTTTCTTACAGGGAGGAGCTTTCTTT. Translated: CASSFLQGGAFF.

The chain carries TRBV12-3 or TRBV12-4 and TRBJ2-7; D is uncertain. V lost 7 bases to trimming and J lost 2 bases, with 18 bases between them. The length of the CDR3 is 15 residues. CDR3 protein: CASTVRATPAYEQYF. CDR3 in DNA: TGTGCCAGCACCGTTAGGGCGACACCGGCCTACGAGCAGTACTTC.

This clonotype was picked up a small number of times. The V call is TRBV6-1, the J call TRBJ2-3; 13 nucleotides match TRBD2. This CDR3 contains 16 residues. Germline trimming cut 6 bases from V and 6 bases from J; bases unmatched to any gene: 9. Germline V gene sequence: CDR1 MNHNS, CDR2 SASEGT. The CDR3: CASRPRTSGSWDTQYF. The CDR3 DNA is TGTGCCAGCAGGCCCCGGACTAGCGGGAGTTGGGATACGCAGTATTTT.

This clonotype has only a few counts. The V and J genes are TRBV29-1 and TRBJ2-3, with D hard to call. CDR1 and CDR2 from the germline V gene are SQVTM and ANQGSEA. This CDR3 contains 14 residues. Between the trimmed V and J ends, which lost 2 bases and 0 bases, there was a span of 9 bases. The CDR3 spells CSVEFATSTDTQYF. The CDR3 bases are TGCAGCGTTGAATTCGCTACTAGCACAGATACGCAGTATTTT.

The CDR3 DNA reads as TGTGCCAGCAAGAACAGGGTGAACACTGAAGCTTTCTTT. Its translation: CASKNRVNTEAFF. The rearrangement uses TRBV6-1 and TRBJ1-1, with a possible D match to TRBD1 (6 bases). V lost 7 bases and J lost 0, with 9 bases in between. The CDR3 totals 13 residues. Germline loops: CDR1 MNHNS, CDR2 SASEGT.

The V and J genes are TRBV5-1 and TRBJ2-7; TRBD1 agrees at 11 bases. The V gene's germline CDR1 is SGHRS and CDR2 YFSETQ. The CDR3 spans 15 residues. The V gene end was trimmed by 1 base and the J gene end by 2 bases; junction bases not matched to a gene: 2. For the CDR3, the DNA is TGCGCCAGCAGCTTGACGGACAGGGGGCCCTACGAGCAGTACTTC. Translation gives CASSLTDRGPYEQYF.

V gene TRBV5-1 combines with J gene TRBJ2-7, with 10 bases matching TRBD1. CDR1 is SGHRS, CDR2 YFSETQ, per germline. V was clipped by 0 bases and J by 2 bases; unmatched bases: 8. The CDR3 runs to 17 residues. CDR3 sequence reads: CASSLGAPGQGAYEQYF. The CDR3 bases are TGCGCCAGCAGCTTGGGTGCCCCCGGACAGGGGGCCTACGAGCAGTACTTC.

The chain combines TRBV29-1 with TRBJ2-5, with unresolved D. In germline, CDR1 is SQVTM, CDR2 ANQGSEA. The germline V and J ends were trimmed by 4 bases and 5 bases, with 8 bases remaining between them. The length of the CDR3 is 11 residues. The CDR3 sequence is CSVGISETQYF. The CDR3 region has the DNA TGCAGCGTTGGAATCTCCGAGACCCAGTACTTC.